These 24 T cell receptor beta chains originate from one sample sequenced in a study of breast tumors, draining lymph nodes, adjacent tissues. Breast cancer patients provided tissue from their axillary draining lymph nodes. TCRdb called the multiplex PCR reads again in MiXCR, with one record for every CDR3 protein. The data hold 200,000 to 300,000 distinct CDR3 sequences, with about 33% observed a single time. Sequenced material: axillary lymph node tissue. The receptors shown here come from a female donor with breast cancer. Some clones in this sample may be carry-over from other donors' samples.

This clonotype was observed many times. The chain's CDR3 is CASSRTGTVHGYTF. Written as DNA, the CDR3 is TGCGCCAGCAGCCGAACCGGGACAGTCCATGGCTACACCTTC. The chain links TRBV5-1 to TRBJ1-2; TRBD1 agrees at 7 bases. CDR1 and CDR2 from the germline V gene are SGHRS and YFSETQ. The ends lost 4 bases at V and 6 bases at J; junction bases unmatched: 9. The CDR3 loop spans 14 amino acids.

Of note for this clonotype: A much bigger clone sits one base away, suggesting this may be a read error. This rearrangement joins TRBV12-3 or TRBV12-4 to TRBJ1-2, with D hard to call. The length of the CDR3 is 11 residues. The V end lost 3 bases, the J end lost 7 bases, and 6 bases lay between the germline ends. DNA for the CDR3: TGTGCCAGCAGTTTCGCTGGTGGCTACACCTTC. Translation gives CASSFAGGYTF.

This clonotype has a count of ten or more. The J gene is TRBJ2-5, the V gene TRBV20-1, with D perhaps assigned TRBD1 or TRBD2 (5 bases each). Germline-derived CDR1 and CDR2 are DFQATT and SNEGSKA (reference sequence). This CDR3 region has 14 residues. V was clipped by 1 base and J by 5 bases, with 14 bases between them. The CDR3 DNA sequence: TGCAGTGCTAGAGTCAAGGGAGCAGGGGAGACCCAGTACTTC. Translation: CSARVKGAGETQYF.

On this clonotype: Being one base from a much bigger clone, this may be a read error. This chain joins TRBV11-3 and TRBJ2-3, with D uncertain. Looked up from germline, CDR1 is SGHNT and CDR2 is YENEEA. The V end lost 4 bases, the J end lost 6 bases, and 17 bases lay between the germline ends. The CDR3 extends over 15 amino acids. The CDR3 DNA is TGTGCCAGCAGCTCCCAGGCTAGGTCAACGGATACGCAGTATTTT. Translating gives CASSSQARSTDTQYF.

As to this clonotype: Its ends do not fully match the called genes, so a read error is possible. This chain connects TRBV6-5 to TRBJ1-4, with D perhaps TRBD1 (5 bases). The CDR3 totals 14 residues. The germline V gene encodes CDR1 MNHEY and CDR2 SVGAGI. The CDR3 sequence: CASSFDRANGKLFF. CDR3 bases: TGTGCCAGCAGTTTCGACAGAGCTAATGGAAAACTGTTTTTT.

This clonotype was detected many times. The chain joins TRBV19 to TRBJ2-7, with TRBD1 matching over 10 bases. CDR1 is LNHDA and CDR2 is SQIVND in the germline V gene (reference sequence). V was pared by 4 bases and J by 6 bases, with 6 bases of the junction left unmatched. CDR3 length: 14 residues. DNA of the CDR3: TGTGCCAGTAGTAGGGAGGGACAGGGGTTCGAGCAGTACTTC. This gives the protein CASSREGQGFEQYF.

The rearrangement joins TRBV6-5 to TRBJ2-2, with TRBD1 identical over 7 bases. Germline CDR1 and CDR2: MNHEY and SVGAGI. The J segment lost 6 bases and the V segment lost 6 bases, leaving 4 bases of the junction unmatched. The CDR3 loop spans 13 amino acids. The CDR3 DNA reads TGTGCCAGCAGCCCGAGGGGGCCCGGGGAGCTGTTTTTT. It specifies CASSPRGPGELFF.

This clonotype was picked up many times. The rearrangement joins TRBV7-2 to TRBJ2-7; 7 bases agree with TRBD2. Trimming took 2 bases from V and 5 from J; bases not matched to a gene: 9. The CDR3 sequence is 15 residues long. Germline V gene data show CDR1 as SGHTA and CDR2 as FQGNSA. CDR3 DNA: TGTGCCAGCAGCTTATGGCTCAGCGGGATCGACGAGCAGTACTTC. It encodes CASSLWLSGIDEQYF. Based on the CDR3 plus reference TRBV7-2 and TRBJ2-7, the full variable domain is GAGVSQSPSNKVTEKGKDVELRCDPISGHTALYWYRQSLGQGLEFLIYFQGNSAPDKSGLPSDRFSAERTGGSVSTLTIQRTQQEDSAVYLCASSLWLSGIDEQYFGPGTRLTVT.

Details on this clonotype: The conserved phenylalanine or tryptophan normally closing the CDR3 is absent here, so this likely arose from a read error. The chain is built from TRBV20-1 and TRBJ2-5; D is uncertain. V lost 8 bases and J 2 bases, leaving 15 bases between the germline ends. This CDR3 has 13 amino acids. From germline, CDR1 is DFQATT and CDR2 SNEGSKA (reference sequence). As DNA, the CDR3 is TGCAGTACTCCGAGCCGAATACAAGAGACCCAGTACTTG. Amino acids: CSTPSRIQETQYL.

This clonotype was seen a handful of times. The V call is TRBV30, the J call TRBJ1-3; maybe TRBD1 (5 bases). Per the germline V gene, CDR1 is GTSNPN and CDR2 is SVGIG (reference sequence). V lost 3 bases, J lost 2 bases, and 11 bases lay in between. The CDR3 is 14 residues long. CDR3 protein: CAWRGVVPGNTIYF. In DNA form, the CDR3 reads TGTGCCTGGAGAGGGGTAGTTCCTGGAAACACCATATATTTT. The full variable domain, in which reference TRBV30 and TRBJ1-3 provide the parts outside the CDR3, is SQTIHQWPATLVQPVGSPLSLECTVEGTSNPNLYWYRQAAGRGLQLLFYSVGIGQISSEVPQNLSASRPQDRQFILSSKKLLLSDSGFYLCAWRGVVPGNTIYFGEGSWLTVV.

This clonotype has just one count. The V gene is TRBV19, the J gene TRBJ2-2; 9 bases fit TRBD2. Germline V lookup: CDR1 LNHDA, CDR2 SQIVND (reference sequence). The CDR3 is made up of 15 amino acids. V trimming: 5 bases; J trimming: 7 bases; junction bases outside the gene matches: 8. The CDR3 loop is CASSVSGSLSGELFF. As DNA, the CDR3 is TGTGCCAGTAGTGTTAGCGGGAGCTTGAGCGGGGAGCTGTTTTTT.

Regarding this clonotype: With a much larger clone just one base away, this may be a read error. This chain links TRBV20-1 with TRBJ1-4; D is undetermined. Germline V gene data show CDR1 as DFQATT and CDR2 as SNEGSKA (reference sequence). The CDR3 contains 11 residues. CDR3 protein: CGARRNEKLFF. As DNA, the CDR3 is TGCGGTGCTAGAAGGAATGAAAAACTGTTTTTT.

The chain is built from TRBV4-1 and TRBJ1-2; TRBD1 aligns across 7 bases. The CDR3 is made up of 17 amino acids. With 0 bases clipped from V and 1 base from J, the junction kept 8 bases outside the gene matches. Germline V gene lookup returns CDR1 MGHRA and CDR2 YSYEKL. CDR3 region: CASSQERTGLLNYGYTF. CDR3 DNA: TGCGCCAGCAGCCAAGAGAGGACAGGATTACTTAACTATGGCTACACCTTC.

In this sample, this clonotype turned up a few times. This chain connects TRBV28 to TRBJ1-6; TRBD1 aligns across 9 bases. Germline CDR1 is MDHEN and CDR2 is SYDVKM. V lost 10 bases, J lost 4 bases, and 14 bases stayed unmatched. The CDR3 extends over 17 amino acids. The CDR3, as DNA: TGTGCCACGCACAGGGGGCCCTCTCGCTTTTATAATTCACCCCTCCACTTT. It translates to CATHRGPSRFYNSPLHF.

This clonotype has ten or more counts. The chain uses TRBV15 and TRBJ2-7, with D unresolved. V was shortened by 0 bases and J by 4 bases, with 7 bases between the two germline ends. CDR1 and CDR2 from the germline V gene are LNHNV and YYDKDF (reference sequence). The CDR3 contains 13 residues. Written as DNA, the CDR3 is TGTGCCACCAGCAGAGATAGGACGTACGAGCAGTACTTC. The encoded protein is CATSRDRTYEQYF.

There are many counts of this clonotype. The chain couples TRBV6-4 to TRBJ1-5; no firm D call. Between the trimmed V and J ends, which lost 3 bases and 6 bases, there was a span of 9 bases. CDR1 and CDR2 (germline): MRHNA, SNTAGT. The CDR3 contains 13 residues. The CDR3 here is CASSEVIGQPQHF. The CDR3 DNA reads TGTGCCAGCAGTGAAGTTATAGGTCAGCCCCAGCATTTT.

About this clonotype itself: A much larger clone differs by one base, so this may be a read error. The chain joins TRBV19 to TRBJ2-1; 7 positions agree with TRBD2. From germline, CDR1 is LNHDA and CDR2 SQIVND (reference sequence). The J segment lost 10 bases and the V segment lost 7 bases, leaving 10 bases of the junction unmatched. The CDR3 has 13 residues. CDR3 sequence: CASKASGGYEQFF. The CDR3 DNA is TGTGCCAGTAAGGCTAGCGGAGGATACGAGCAGTTCTTC.

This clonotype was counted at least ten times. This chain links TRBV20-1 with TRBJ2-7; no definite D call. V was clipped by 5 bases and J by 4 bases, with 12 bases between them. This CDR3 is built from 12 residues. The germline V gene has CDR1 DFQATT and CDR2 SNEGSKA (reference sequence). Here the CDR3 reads CSAPDQRYEQYF. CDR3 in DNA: TGCAGTGCTCCCGACCAACGATACGAGCAGTACTTC.

This CDR3 is CASRDLSSYMGYEQYF. DNA of the CDR3: TGTGCCAGCAGAGATTTAAGCTCTTACATGGGGTACGAGCAGTACTTC. This chain links TRBV5-4 with TRBJ2-7; D remains unclear. Germline loops: CDR1 SGHNT, CDR2 YYREEE (reference sequence). Trimming left V 5 bases short and J 4 bases short, with 22 bases between. The CDR3 totals 16 residues.

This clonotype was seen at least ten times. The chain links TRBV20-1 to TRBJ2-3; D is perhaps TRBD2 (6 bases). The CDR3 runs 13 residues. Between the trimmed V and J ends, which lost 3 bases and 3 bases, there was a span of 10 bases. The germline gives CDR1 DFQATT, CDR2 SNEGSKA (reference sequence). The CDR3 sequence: CSARGGATDTQYF. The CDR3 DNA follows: TGCAGTGCTAGGGGGGGAGCGACAGATACGCAGTATTTT.

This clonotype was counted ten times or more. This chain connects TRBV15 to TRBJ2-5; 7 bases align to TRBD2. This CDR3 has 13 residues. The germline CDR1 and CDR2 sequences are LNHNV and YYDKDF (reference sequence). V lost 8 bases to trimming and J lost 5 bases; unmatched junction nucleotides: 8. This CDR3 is CATRGGAGETQYF. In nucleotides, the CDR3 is TGTGCCACCCGGGGAGGGGCCGGGGAGACCCAGTACTTC.

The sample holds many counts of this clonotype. In DNA, the CDR3 is TGTGCCATCAGTGAAAGAGCCGACAGGGATGGCTACACCTTC. It translates to CAISERADRDGYTF. The rearrangement links TRBV10-3 to TRBJ1-2; TRBD1 agrees at 7 bases. Trimming removed 3 bases from V and 6 bases from J; junction bases left unmatched: 7. In germline, CDR1 is ENHRY, CDR2 SYGVKD. This CDR3 has 14 residues.

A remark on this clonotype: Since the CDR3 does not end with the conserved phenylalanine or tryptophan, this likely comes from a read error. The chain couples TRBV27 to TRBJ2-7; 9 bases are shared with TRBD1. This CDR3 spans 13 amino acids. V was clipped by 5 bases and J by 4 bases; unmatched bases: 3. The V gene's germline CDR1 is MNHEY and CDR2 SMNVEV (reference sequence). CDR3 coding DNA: TGTGCCAGCAGTAACAGGGGGCTGTACGAGCAGTACTCC. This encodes CASSNRGLYEQYS.

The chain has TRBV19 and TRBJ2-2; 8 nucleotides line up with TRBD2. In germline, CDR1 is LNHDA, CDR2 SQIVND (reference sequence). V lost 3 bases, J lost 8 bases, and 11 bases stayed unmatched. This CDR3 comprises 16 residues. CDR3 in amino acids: CASSIGAAGGRGELFF. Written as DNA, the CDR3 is TGTGCCAGTAGTATCGGAGCGGCGGGAGGCCGGGGGGAGCTGTTTTTT.